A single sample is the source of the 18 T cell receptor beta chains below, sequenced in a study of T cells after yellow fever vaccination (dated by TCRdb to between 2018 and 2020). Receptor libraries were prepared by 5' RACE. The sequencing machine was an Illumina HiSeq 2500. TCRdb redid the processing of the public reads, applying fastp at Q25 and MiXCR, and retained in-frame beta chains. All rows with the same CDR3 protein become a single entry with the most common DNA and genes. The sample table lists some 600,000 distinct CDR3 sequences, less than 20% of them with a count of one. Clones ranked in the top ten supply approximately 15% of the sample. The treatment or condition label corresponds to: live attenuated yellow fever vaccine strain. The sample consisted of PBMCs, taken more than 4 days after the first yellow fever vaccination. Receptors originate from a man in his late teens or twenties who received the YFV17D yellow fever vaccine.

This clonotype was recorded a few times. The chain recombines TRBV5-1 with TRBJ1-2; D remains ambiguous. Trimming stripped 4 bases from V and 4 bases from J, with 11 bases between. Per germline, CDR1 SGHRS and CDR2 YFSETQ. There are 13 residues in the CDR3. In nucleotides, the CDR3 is TGCGCCAGCAGCGCTGTTCCCGCCTATGGCTACACCTTC. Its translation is CASSAVPAYGYTF. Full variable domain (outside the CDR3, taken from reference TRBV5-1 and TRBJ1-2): KAGVTQTPRYLIKTRGQQVTLSCSPISGHRSVSWYQQTPGQGLQFLFEYFSETQRNKGNFPGRFSGRQFSNSRSEMNVSTLELGDSALYLCASSAVPAYGYTFGSGTRLTVV.

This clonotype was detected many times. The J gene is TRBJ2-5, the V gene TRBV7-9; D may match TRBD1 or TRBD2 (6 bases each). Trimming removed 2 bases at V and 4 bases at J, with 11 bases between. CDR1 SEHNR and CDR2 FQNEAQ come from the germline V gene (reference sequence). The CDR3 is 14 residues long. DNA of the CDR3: TGTGCCAGCAGCTTAACGGGGGCCCGAGAGACCCAGTACTTC. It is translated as CASSLTGARETQYF. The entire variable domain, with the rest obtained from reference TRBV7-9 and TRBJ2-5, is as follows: DTGVSQNPRHKITKRGQNVTFRCDPISEHNRLYWYRQTLGQGPEFLTYFQNEAQLEKSRLLSDRFSAERPKGSFSTLEIQRTEQGDSAMYLCASSLTGARETQYFGPGTRLLVL.

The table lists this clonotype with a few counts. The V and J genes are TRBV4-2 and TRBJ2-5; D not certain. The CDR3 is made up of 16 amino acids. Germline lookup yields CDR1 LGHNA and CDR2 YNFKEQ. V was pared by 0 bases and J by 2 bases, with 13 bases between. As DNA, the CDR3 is TGTGCCAGCAGCCAAGAAGTGGGCTCGATTCAAGAGACCCAGTACTTC. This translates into CASSQEVGSIQETQYF.

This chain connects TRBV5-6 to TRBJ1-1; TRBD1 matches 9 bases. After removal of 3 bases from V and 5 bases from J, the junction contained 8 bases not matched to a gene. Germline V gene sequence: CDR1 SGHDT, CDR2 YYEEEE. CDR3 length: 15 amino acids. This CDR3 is CASSYAGTGITEAFF. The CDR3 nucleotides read TGTGCCAGCAGCTACGCCGGGACAGGGATAACTGAAGCTTTCTTT.

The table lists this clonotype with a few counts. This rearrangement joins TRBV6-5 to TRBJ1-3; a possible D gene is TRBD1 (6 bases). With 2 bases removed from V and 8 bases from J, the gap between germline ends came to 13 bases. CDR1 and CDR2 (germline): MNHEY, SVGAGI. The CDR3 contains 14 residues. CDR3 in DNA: TGTGCCAGCAGTTACGGCCAACAGGGTTACACCATATATTTT. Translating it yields CASSYGQQGYTIYF.

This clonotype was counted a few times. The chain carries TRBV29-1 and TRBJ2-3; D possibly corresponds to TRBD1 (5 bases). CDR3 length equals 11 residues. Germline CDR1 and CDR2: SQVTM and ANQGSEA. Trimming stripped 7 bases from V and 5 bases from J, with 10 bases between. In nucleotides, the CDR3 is TGCAGCGGCTGGGGCGGAGATACGCAGTATTTT. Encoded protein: CSGWGGDTQYF.

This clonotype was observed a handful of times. This chain's CDR3 is CASSLGLGPGWWETQYF. CDR3 coding DNA: TGTGCCAGCAGTTTAGGCCTCGGACCCGGGTGGTGGGAGACCCAGTACTTC. This chain links TRBV27 with TRBJ2-5; no clear D gene. The germline V gene has CDR1 MNHEY and CDR2 SMNVEV (reference sequence). Trimming shortened V by 2 bases and J by 5 bases, and 21 bases separated the two germline ends. CDR3 size: 17 residues.

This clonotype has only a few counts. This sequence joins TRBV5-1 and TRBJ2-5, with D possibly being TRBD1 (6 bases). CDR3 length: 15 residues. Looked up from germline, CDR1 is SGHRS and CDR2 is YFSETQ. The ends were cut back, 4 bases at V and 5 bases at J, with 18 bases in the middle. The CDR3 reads CASSLRGGRQETQYF. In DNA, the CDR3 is TGCGCCAGCAGCCTGCGAGGGGGTCGGCAGGAGACCCAGTACTTC.

The DNA for the CDR3 is TGCGCCAGCAGCTCTGGCTGGTTGACGAGCAATCAGCCCCAGCATTTT. Protein: CASSSGWLTSNQPQHF. V and J are TRBV4-1 and TRBJ1-5; D uncertain. Deletions cut 5 bases from V and 1 base from J, with 15 bases between. The germline V gene has CDR1 MGHRA and CDR2 YSYEKL. The CDR3 has 16 residues.

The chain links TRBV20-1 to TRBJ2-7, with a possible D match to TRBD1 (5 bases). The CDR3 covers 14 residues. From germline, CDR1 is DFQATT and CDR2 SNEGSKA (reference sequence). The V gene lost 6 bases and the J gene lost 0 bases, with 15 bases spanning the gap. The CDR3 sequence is CSATDSASSYEQYV. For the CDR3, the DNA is TGCAGTGCCACCGACAGCGCGAGCTCCTACGAGCAGTACGTC.

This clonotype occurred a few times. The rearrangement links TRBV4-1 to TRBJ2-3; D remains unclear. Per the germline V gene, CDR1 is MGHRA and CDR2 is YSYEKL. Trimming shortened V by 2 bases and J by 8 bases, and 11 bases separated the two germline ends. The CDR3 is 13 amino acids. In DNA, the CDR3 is TGCGCCAGCAGCCAAATAGGGCCCGTTACGCAGTATTTT. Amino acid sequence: CASSQIGPVTQYF.

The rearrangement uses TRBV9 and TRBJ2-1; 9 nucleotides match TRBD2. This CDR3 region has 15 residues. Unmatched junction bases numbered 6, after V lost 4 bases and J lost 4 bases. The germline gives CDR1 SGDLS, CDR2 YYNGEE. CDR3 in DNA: TGTGCCAGCAGCTTTAGCGGGGGATTTTACAATGAGCAGTTCTTC. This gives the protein CASSFSGGFYNEQFF.

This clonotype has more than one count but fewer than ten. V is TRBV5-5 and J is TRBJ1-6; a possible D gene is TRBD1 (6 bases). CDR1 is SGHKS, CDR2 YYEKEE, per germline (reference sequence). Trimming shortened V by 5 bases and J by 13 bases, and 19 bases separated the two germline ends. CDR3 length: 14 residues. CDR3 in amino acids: CASSHPGDSEPLHF. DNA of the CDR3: TGTGCCAGCAGTCACCCAGGGGACTCCGAGCCCCTCCACTTT.

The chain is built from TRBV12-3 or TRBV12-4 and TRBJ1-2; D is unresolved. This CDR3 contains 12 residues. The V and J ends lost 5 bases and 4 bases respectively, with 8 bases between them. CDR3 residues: CASSPDLYGYTF. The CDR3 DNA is TGTGCCAGCAGTCCCGATCTCTATGGCTACACCTTC.

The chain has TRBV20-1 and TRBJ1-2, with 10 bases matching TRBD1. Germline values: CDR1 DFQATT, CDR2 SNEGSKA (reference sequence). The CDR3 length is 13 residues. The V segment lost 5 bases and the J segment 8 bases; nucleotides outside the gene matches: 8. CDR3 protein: CSAWRDRGQGYTF. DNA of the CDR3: TGCAGTGCTTGGAGGGACAGGGGCCAGGGCTACACCTTC.

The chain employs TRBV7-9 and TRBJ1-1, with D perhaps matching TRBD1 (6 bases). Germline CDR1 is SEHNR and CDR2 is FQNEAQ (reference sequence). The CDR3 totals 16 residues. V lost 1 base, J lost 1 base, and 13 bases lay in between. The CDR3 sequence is CASSLGGTSPNTEAFF. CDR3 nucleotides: TGTGCCAGCAGCTTAGGCGGGACAAGTCCGAACACTGAAGCTTTCTTT.

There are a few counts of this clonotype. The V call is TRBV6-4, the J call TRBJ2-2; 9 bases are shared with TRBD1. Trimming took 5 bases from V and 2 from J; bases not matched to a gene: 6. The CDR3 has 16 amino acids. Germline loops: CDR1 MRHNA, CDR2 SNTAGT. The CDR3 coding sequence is TGTGCCAGCAGTACTGGGGACAGGGAAAACACCGGGGAGCTGTTTTTT. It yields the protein CASSTGDRENTGELFF.

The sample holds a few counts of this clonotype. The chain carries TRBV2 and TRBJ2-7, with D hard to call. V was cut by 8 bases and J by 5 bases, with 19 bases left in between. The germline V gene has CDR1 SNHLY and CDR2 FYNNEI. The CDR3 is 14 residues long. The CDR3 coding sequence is TGTGCCAGCCGTCCAGTTAAACTCCTCCACGAGCAGTACTTC. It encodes CASRPVKLLHEQYF. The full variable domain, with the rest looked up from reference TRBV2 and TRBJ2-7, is EPEVTQTPSHQVTQMGQEVILRCVPISNHLYFYWYRQILGQKVEFLVSFYNNEISEKSEIFDDQFSVERPDGSNFTLKIRSTKLEDSAMYFCASRPVKLLHEQYFGPGTRLTVT.